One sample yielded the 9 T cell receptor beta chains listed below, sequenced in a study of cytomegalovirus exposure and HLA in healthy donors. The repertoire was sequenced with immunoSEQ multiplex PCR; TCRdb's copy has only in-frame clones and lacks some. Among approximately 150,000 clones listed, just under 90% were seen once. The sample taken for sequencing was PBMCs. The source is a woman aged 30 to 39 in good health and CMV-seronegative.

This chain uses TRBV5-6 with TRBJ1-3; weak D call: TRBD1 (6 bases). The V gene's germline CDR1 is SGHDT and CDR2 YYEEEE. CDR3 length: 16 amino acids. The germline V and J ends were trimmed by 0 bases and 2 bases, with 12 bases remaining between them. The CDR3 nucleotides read TGTGCCAGCAGCTTGGGACCCAGGGGCGCTGGAAACACCATATATTTT. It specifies CASSLGPRGAGNTIYF.

In nucleotides, the CDR3 is TGTGCCAGCAGCGAACCCAGACAGGGGATGAACGAGCAGTACTTC. It specifies CASSEPRQGMNEQYF. The V call is TRBV5-6, the J call TRBJ2-7; TRBD1 aligns across 8 bases. V dropped 4 bases and J dropped 5; count of bases not matched to a gene: 11. The germline V gene has CDR1 SGHDT and CDR2 YYEEEE. This CDR3 has 15 amino acids.

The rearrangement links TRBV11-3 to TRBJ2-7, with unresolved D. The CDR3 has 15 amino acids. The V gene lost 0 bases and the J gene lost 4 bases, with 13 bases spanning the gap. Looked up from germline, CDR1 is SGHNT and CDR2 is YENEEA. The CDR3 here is CASSLEYGETYEQYF. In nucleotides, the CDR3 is TGTGCCAGCAGCTTAGAATACGGTGAGACTTACGAGCAGTACTTC.

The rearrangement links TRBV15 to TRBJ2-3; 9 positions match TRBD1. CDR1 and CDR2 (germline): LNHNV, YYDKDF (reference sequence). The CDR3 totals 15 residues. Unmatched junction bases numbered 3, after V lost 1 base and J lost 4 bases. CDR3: CATSRVGQGADTQYF. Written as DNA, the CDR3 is TGTGCCACCAGCAGAGTGGGACAGGGCGCAGATACGCAGTATTTT.

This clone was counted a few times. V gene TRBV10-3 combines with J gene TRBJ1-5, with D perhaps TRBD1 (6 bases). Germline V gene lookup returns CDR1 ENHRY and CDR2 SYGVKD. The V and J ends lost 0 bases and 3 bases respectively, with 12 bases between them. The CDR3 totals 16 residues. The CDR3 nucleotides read TGTGCCATCAGTGAGTCGCAGGGGTCGAACAATCAGCCCCAGCATTTT. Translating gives CAISESQGSNNQPQHF.

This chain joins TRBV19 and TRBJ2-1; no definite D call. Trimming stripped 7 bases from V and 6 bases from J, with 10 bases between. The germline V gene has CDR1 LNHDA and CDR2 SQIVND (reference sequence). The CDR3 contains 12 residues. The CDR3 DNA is TGTGCCAGTAAGAGTTTCCGCAATGAGCAGTTCTTC. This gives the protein CASKSFRNEQFF.

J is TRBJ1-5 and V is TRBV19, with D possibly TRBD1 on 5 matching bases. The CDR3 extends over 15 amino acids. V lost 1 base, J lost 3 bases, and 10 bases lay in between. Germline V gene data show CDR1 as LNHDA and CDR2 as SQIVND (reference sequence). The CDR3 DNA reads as TGTGCCAGTAGTATAGTTCAGGGTCACAATCAGCCCCAGCATTTT. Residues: CASSIVQGHNQPQHF. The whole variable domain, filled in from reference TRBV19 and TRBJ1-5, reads DGGITQSPKYLFRKEGQNVTLSCEQNLNHDAMYWYRQDPGQGLRLIYYSQIVNDFQKGDIAEGYSVSREKKESFPLTVTSAQKNPTAFYLCASSIVQGHNQPQHFGDGTRLSIL.

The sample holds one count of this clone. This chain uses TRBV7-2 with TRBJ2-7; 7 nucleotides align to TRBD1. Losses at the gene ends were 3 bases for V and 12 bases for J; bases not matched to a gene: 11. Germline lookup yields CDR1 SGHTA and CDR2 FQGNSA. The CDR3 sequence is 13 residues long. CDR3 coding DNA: TGTGCCAGCAGCTTGGTGGAACGTGACAGGGCGTACTTC. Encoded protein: CASSLVERDRAYF.

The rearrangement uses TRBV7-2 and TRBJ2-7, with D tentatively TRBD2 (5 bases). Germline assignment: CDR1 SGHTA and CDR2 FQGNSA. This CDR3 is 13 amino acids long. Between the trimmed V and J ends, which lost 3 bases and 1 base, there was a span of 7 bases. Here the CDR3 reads CASSLRASYEQYF. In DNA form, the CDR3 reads TGTGCCAGCAGCTTGAGGGCGTCCTACGAGCAGTACTTC.